The 5 T cell receptor beta chains given below trace back to one sample, sequenced in a study of graft-versus-host responses after intestinal transplantation (dated by TCRdb to 2020 to 2022). Antigen specificity for these receptors is unknown. This specimen's time point label, per the study, means: cells obtained before transplantation from donor or recipient. The library was obtained by the immunoSEQ multiplex PCR assay. TCRdb limited this immuneACCESS table to in-frame rearrangements with V and J called. A share of clones is missing; checked studies link under half to unresolved V genes, and the rest is unexplained. Present in this sample are under 85,000 clones, around 91% of which were seen just once. Jointly, the top ten make up about 1.3% of the sample. Source: unstimulated CD8+ T cells sorted from spleen or lymph node cells, taken before intestinal transplant. These receptors were taken from a human donor who received an intestinal transplant.

The rearrangement uses TRBV4-1 and TRBJ2-2, with D hard to call. The V end was cut by 0 bases, the J end by 7 bases, with 6 bases between. The germline V gene has CDR1 MGHRA and CDR2 YSYEKL. The CDR3 has 13 amino acids. CDR3 bases: TGCGCCAGCAGCCAAGATCTCGGCGGGGAGCTGTTTTTT. Its translation is CASSQDLGGELFF.

The chain recombines TRBV7-6 with TRBJ2-7, with TRBD1 identical over 9 bases. Germline V gives CDR1 SGHVS, CDR2 FNYEAQ. V lost 0 bases, J lost 5 bases, and 5 bases stayed unmatched. This CDR3 is built from 15 residues. CDR3 nucleotide sequence: TGTGCCAGCAGCTTAGCCCTGACAGGGGGTGACGAGCAGTACTTC. Translation: CASSLALTGGDEQYF.

The chain uses TRBV4-1 and TRBJ1-6, with D possibly being TRBD1 (5 bases). The CDR3 covers 16 residues. Deletions cut 1 base from V and 7 bases from J, with 14 bases between. CDR1 is MGHRA, CDR2 YSYEKL, per germline. The CDR3 loop reads CASSQVLGGGNSPLHF. The DNA of the CDR3 is TGCGCCAGCAGCCAAGTCCTGGGGGGGGGAAATTCACCCCTCCACTTT.

This rearrangement joins TRBV7-6 to TRBJ2-7, with D maybe TRBD1 (5 bases). From germline, CDR1 is SGHVS and CDR2 FNYEAQ. Trimming shortened V by 5 bases and J by 5 bases, and 22 bases separated the two germline ends. The length of the CDR3 is 16 residues. The CDR3, as DNA: TGTGCCAGCAGCGGCGAGGCCGGCGTTTCACAGGACGAGCAGTACTTC. It specifies CASSGEAGVSQDEQYF.

The chain employs TRBV6-5 and TRBJ1-2; perhaps TRBD1 as D (5 bases). This CDR3 has 16 amino acids. Deletions cut 0 bases from V and 6 bases from J, with 17 bases between. The germline V gene encodes CDR1 MNHEY and CDR2 SVGAGI. In DNA, the CDR3 is TGTGCCAGCAGTTACTCGAGGCCCATCGGGACTGATGGCTACACCTTC. Translating it yields CASSYSRPIGTDGYTF.